The 28 T cell receptor beta chains below all came from one sample that was sequenced in a study of identical twins. Via MiXCR, TCRdb re-called the 5' RACE reads, giving one row per CDR3 protein. The sample lists some 1,700,000 distinct CDR3 sequences; around 29% were seen once. Sequencing was performed on cord blood. The receptors derive from a newborn girl in good health.

The chain carries TRBV11-1 and TRBJ2-7; D gene ambiguous. Germline loops: CDR1 SGHAT, CDR2 FQDESV (reference sequence). Trimming pared 3 bases from V and 1 base from J, leaving 25 bases between. This CDR3 has 19 amino acids. The CDR3 nucleotides are TGTGCCAGCAGCTTGGGTCGAGTTCTAGGCGTCCCCAGGTCCTACGAGCAGTACTTC. This gives the protein CASSLGRVLGVPRSYEQYF.

In this sample, this clonotype turned up a few times. The chain is built from TRBV11-2 and TRBJ1-2; D is possibly TRBD1 (6 bases). V was clipped by 5 bases and J by 4 bases, with 14 bases between them. The CDR3 has 14 residues. The germline V gene has CDR1 SGHAT and CDR2 FQNNGV. The CDR3, as DNA: TGTGCCAGCAGCCCTGACAGGCGATTCTATGGCTACACCTTC. It is translated as CASSPDRRFYGYTF. The full variable domain, its missing parts supplied by reference TRBV11-2 and TRBJ1-2, is EAGVAQSPRYKIIEKRQSVAFWCNPISGHATLYWYQQILGQGPKLLIQFQNNGVVDDSQLPKDRFSAERLKGVDSTLKIQPAKLEDSAVYLCASSPDRRFYGYTFGSGTRLTVV.

The genes are TRBV29-1 and TRBJ1-1; the D is unclear. The CDR3 totals 13 residues. Trimming pared 2 bases from V and 1 base from J, leaving 8 bases between. The germline V gene encodes CDR1 SQVTM and CDR2 ANQGSEA. Here the CDR3 reads CSVENHKNTEAFF. The CDR3 nucleotides read TGCAGCGTTGAAAACCACAAGAACACTGAAGCTTTCTTT. Combining the CDR3 with reference TRBV29-1 and TRBJ1-1 gives the whole variable domain SAVISQKPSRDICQRGTSLTIQCQVDSQVTMMFWYRQQPGQSLTLIATANQGSEATYESGFVIDKFPISRPNLTFSTLTVSNMSPEDSSIYLCSVENHKNTEAFFGQGTRLTVV.

The V and J genes are TRBV12-3 or TRBV12-4 and TRBJ2-3, with D perhaps TRBD1 (5 bases). The CDR3 runs to 13 residues. The V and J ends lost 8 bases and 1 base respectively, with 10 bases between them. DNA for the CDR3: TGTGCCAGCGTCGAGACAGGCACAGATACGCAGTATTTT. Encoded protein: CASVETGTDTQYF.

This clonotype was counted a single time. This chain joins TRBV4-2 and TRBJ2-5, with 9 bases that match TRBD2. The CDR3 extends over 17 amino acids. Germline V gene data show CDR1 as LGHNA and CDR2 as YNFKEQ. V was clipped by 1 base and J by 0 bases; unmatched bases: 6. For the CDR3, the DNA is TGTGCCAGCAGCCAAGCAAGCGGGGGGAGGTACCAAGAGACCCAGTACTTC. Encoded protein: CASSQASGGRYQETQYF.

The chain links TRBV12-3 or TRBV12-4 to TRBJ2-7; no clear D gene. The ends were cut back, 4 bases at V and 3 bases at J, with 13 bases in the middle. The CDR3 loop spans 14 amino acids. The CDR3 DNA reads TGTGCCAGCAGTTCCTTCCGAGGAAGCTACGAGCAGTACTTC. It specifies CASSSFRGSYEQYF.

In this sample, this clonotype turned up a few times. This chain connects TRBV2 to TRBJ1-5, with no clear D. This CDR3 is built from 12 residues. Germline CDR1 and CDR2: SNHLY and FYNNEI. V lost 2 bases and J 5 bases, leaving 4 bases between the germline ends. The CDR3 is CASSEQDQPQHF. Written as DNA, the CDR3 is TGTGCCAGCAGTGAACAGGATCAGCCCCAGCATTTT.

There are many counts of this clonotype. The chain couples TRBV4-1 to TRBJ2-3; 7 bases fit TRBD2. Trimming took 1 base from V and 6 from J; bases not matched to a gene: 4. The germline V gene encodes CDR1 MGHRA and CDR2 YSYEKL. The CDR3 has 14 residues. The CDR3 reads CASSQVGEGDTQYF. The CDR3 coding sequence is TGCGCCAGCAGCCAAGTCGGGGAGGGGGATACGCAGTATTTT.

CDR3 region: CASSLLRSNTEAFF. The CDR3 coding sequence is TGTGCCAGCAGCTTACTTCGATCGAACACTGAAGCTTTCTTT. The chain employs TRBV7-9 and TRBJ1-1; unclear D gene. This CDR3 has 14 residues. Germline V gene lookup returns CDR1 SEHNR and CDR2 FQNEAQ (reference sequence). The V and J ends lost 2 bases and 1 base respectively, with 8 bases between them.

This clonotype was detected only a few times. The chain has TRBV20-1 and TRBJ2-1; 8 nucleotides agree with TRBD2. The CDR3 is 12 amino acids. The V and J ends lost 7 bases and 5 bases, in that order; junction bases with no gene match: 4. CDR1 and CDR2 (germline): DFQATT, SNEGSKA (reference sequence). In nucleotides, the CDR3 is TGCAGTGGCCGGGAGGGCCACAATGAGCAGTTCTTC. Its translation is CSGREGHNEQFF.

Points on this clonotype: A read error may produce the germline difference seen at one junction end. The rearrangement links TRBV29-1 to TRBJ2-4; D uncertain. The J call is in doubt because the DNA end fits TRBJ2-7 better. CDR1 SQVTM and CDR2 ANQGSEA come from the germline V gene. The CDR3 is made up of 10 amino acids. The CDR3, as DNA: TGCGGCGTGCTCTGGTGCGAGCAGTACTTC. This codes for CGVLWCEQYF.

The chain recombines TRBV20-1 with TRBJ1-5; a weak D match, TRBD1 (6 bases). The V end was cut by 5 bases, the J end by 4 bases, with 12 bases between. The CDR3 is 13 residues long. Germline CDR1 DFQATT, CDR2 SNEGSKA (reference sequence). The CDR3 spells CSAARDTNQPQHF. The DNA of the CDR3 is TGCAGTGCTGCCCGGGACACTAATCAGCCCCAGCATTTT.

A remark on this clonotype: A much larger clone differs by one base, so this may be a read error. J is TRBJ1-1 and V is TRBV28; the D gene is possibly TRBD1 (5 bases). Germline V CDR1 and CDR2: MDHEN, SYDVKM. There are 13 residues in the CDR3. V was shortened by 6 bases and J by 1 base, with 9 bases between the two germline ends. The CDR3, as DNA: TGTGCCAGCAGGGAGAGGGGGAACACTGAAGCTTTCTTT. Protein product: CASRERGNTEAFF. Drawing the rest from reference TRBV28 and TRBJ1-1, the complete variable domain is DVKVTQSSRYLVKRTGEKVFLECVQDMDHENMFWYRQDPGLGLRLIYFSYDVKMKEKGDIPEGYSVSREKKERFSLILESASTNQTSMYLCASRERGNTEAFFGQGTRLTVV.

The chain recombines TRBV6-5 with TRBJ2-1, with D perhaps TRBD2 (5 bases). The CDR3 runs 15 residues. V shed 0 bases and J shed 8 bases, with 14 bases lying between them. Germline CDR1 reads MNHEY; CDR2 reads SVGAGI. CDR3 coding DNA: TGTGCCAGCAGTTACTCGTTCCCCAGTAGCGATGAGCAGTTCTTC. Its translation: CASSYSFPSSDEQFF.

V and J are TRBV7-2 and TRBJ2-3; tentatively, D is TRBD2 (5 bases). Trimming removed 0 bases at V and 0 bases at J, with 19 bases between. The CDR3 runs to 19 residues. CDR1 is SGHTA and CDR2 is FQGNSA in the germline V gene. The CDR3 bases are TGTGCCAGCAGCTTAGCTCCCCGGGTGGCGGGTACTAGCACAGATACGCAGTATTTT. Translated, it gives CASSLAPRVAGTSTDTQYF.

This clonotype was detected a few times. The CDR3 loop reads CASSDREAGETQYF. For the CDR3, the DNA is TGTGCCAGCAGTGATCGGGAGGCCGGGGAGACCCAGTACTTC. The chain links TRBV25-1 to TRBJ2-5; TRBD2 agrees at 7 bases. Per the germline V gene, CDR1 is MGHDK and CDR2 is SYGVNS. The junction had 6 bases not matched to a gene; V was cut back by 3 bases and J by 5 bases. The CDR3 covers 14 residues.

V gene TRBV12-3 or TRBV12-4 combines with J gene TRBJ1-2; D may be TRBD1 (6 bases). Trimming removed 6 bases from V and 6 bases from J, with 17 bases in between. The length of the CDR3 is 14 residues. CDR3 in DNA: TGTGCCAGCAGCCTTGCAGGGGCTGACCATGGCTACACCTTC. This encodes CASSLAGADHGYTF.

The chain joins TRBV6-1 to TRBJ1-5; the D gene is possibly TRBD1 (5 bases). The CDR3 extends over 14 amino acids. V lost 5 bases to trimming and J lost 7 bases, with 15 bases between them. Germline V CDR1 and CDR2: MNHNS, SASEGT. CDR3 sequence reads: CASSSTGTGQPQHF. The CDR3 DNA is TGTGCCAGCAGTTCAACAGGAACGGGGCAGCCCCAGCATTTT.

This clonotype has just a few counts. The chain links TRBV20-1 to TRBJ1-5; D unresolved. CDR1 is DFQATT and CDR2 is SNEGSKA in the germline V gene (reference sequence). This CDR3 has 15 amino acids. V was trimmed by 5 bases and J by 0 bases, leaving 14 bases between them. CDR3 loop: CSAEPSGHSNQPQHF. Here the CDR3 DNA reads TGCAGTGCTGAGCCCTCGGGCCATAGCAATCAGCCCCAGCATTTT.

The rearrangement joins TRBV7-2 to TRBJ1-1; D might be TRBD1 (6 bases). Trimming took off 4 bases at V and 8 bases at J, with 14 bases between the two ends. CDR1 and CDR2 (germline): SGHTA, FQGNSA. CDR3 length equals 13 residues. The CDR3 reads CASSSQQGGEAFF. For the CDR3, the DNA is TGTGCCAGCAGCTCACAACAGGGAGGGGAAGCTTTCTTT.

This clonotype was found a few times. The chain uses TRBV7-9 and TRBJ2-1; D is perhaps TRBD2 (5 bases). CDR1 SEHNR and CDR2 FQNEAQ come from the germline V gene (reference sequence). V was cut by 3 bases and J by 2 bases, with 8 bases left in between. The CDR3 length is 14 residues. The CDR3 protein is CASSFTGTYNEQFF. The DNA for the CDR3 is TGTGCCAGCAGCTTTACGGGGACCTACAATGAGCAGTTCTTC.

This chain uses TRBV7-9 with TRBJ1-5, with D uncertain. CDR3 length equals 15 residues. Germline CDR1 is SEHNR and CDR2 is FQNEAQ (reference sequence). V was pared by 1 base and J by 3 bases, with 10 bases between. CDR3 amino acids: CASSLEGLDNQPQHF. The CDR3 DNA reads TGTGCCAGCAGCTTAGAGGGCCTGGACAATCAGCCCCAGCATTTT. Full variable domain (missing parts from reference TRBV7-9 and TRBJ1-5): DTGVSQNPRHKITKRGQNVTFRCDPISEHNRLYWYRQTLGQGPEFLTYFQNEAQLEKSRLLSDRFSAERPKGSFSTLEIQRTEQGDSAMYLCASSLEGLDNQPQHFGDGTRLSIL.

V is TRBV7-2 and J is TRBJ2-5; D not resolved. This CDR3 is built from 14 residues. Germline assignment: CDR1 SGHTA and CDR2 FQGNSA. Trimming left V 5 bases short and J 5 bases short, with 15 bases between. In DNA form, the CDR3 reads TGTGCCAGCAGCCAAAGTAGGGTGGAGGAGACCCAGTACTTC. Its protein product is CASSQSRVEETQYF.

There are a few counts of this clonotype. The V gene is TRBV12-3 or TRBV12-4, the J gene TRBJ1-5, with a weak D call TRBD1 (6 bases). Trimming pared 6 bases from V and 2 bases from J, leaving 11 bases between. This CDR3 spans 14 amino acids. The CDR3 region has the DNA TGTGCCAGCAGGGCAAGGACAGGCAATCAGCCCCAGCATTTT. It codes for CASRARTGNQPQHF.

This clonotype has more than one count but fewer than ten. This chain links TRBV5-1 with TRBJ2-5, with D unclear. CDR3 length equals 12 residues. Germline V gene sequence: CDR1 SGHRS, CDR2 YFSETQ. Trimming removed 5 bases from V and 0 bases from J, with 5 bases in between. CDR3 coding DNA: TGCGCCAGCAGAACCGACCAAGAGACCCAGTACTTC. Its protein is CASRTDQETQYF.

This clonotype was detected only a few times. The V call is TRBV6-6, the J call TRBJ1-2, with D maybe TRBD1 (5 bases). Trimming left V 1 base short and J 2 bases short, with 11 bases between. This CDR3 is 15 amino acids long. CDR1 is MNHNY, CDR2 SVGAGI, per germline (reference sequence). CDR3 DNA: TGTGCCAGCAGTTACTTTTTCCGGGACAACTATGGCTACACCTTC. Its translation is CASSYFFRDNYGYTF.

This clonotype appeared a single time. The chain is built from TRBV20-1 and TRBJ2-7; D is unclear. This CDR3 has 13 amino acids. Germline V gene sequence: CDR1 DFQATT, CDR2 SNEGSKA (reference sequence). The V end lost 5 bases, the J end lost 3 bases, and 14 bases lay between the germline ends. The CDR3 DNA reads TGCAGTGCTTCCCCGCTCGACCTCTACGAGCAGTACTTC. It encodes CSASPLDLYEQYF.

Worth noting for this clonotype: One end of the junction varies from germline; a read error may be responsible. This chain connects TRBV13 to TRBJ1-2; no definite D call. The CDR3 runs 14 residues. Germline lookup yields CDR1 PRHDT and CDR2 FYEKMQ (reference sequence). Written as DNA, the CDR3 is TGTGCCAGCAGCTTAGAGCAGTCTGCCTATGGCTGCACCTTC. Encoded protein: CASSLEQSAYGCTF.